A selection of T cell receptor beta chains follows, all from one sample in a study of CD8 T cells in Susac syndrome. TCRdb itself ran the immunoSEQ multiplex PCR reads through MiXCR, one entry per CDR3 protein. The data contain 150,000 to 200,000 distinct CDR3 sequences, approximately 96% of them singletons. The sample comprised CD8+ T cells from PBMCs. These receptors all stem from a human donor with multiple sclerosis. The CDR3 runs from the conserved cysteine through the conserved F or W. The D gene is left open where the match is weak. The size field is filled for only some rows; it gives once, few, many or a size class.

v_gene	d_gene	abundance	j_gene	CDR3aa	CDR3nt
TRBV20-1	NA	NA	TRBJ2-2	CSARDQQGNTGELFF	TGCAGTGCTAGAGATCAACAGGGGAACACCGGGGAGCTGTTTTTT
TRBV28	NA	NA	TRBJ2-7	CASSYTGSSYEQYF	TGTGCCAGCAGTTACACAGGGAGCTCCTACGAGCAGTACTTC
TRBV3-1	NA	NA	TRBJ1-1	CASKTFKDTEAFF	TGTGCCAGCAAGACATTTAAGGACACTGAAGCTTTCTTT
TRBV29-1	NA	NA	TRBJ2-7	CSVEGAVDSSYEQYF	TGCAGCGTTGAAGGGGCGGTGGACTCTTCCTACGAGCAGTACTTC
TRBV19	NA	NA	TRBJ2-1	CASMVGPVGDEQFF	TGTGCCAGTATGGTGGGGCCAGTGGGCGATGAGCAGTTCTTC
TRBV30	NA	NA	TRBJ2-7	CAWSLEKWYEQYF	TGTGCCTGGAGCCTCGAAAAATGGTACGAGCAGTACTTC
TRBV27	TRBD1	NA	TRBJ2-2	CASHGTGGNTGELFF	TGTGCCAGCCACGGGACAGGGGGGAACACCGGGGAGCTGTTTTTT
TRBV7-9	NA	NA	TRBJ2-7	CASSFRHPYEQYF	TGTGCCAGCAGCTTCCGACATCCCTACGAGCAGTACTTC
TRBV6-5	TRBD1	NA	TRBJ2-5	CASSPGTGYQETQYF	TGTGCCAGCAGCCCCGGGACAGGGTACCAAGAGACCCAGTACTTC
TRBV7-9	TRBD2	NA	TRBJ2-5	CASSPGTSGAVYETQYF	TGTGCCAGCAGCCCGGGGACTAGCGGGGCAGTCTATGAGACCCAGTACTTC
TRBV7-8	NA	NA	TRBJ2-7	CASSLIVAEYEQYF	TGTGCCAGCAGCTTAATCGTAGCTGAGTACGAGCAGTACTTC
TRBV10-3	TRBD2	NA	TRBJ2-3	CAISGGLAGGLEGTQYF	TGTGCCATCAGTGGGGGTCTAGCGGGAGGACTCGAGGGTACGCAGTATTTT
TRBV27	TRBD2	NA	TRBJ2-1	CASSLFAGDEQFF	TGTGCCAGCAGTTTATTCGCGGGGGATGAGCAGTTCTTC
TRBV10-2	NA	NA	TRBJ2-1	CASSEGNSYNEQFF	TGCGCCAGCAGTGAAGGAAATAGCTACAATGAGCAGTTCTTC
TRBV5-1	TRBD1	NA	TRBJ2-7	CASSKPGTEYEQYF	TGCGCCAGCAGCAAACCCGGGACAGAATACGAGCAGTACTTC
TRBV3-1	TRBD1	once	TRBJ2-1	CASSQIPDRGEQFF	TGTGCCAGCAGCCAAATACCGGACAGGGGCGAGCAGTTCTTC
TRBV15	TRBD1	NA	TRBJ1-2	CATSRVGPGQDGYTF	TGTGCCACCAGCAGAGTTGGTCCGGGACAGGATGGCTACACCTTC
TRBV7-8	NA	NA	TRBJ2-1	CASSFLRGNNEQFF	TGTGCCAGCAGCTTTCTTCGCGGAAACAATGAGCAGTTCTTC
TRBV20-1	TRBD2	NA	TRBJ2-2	CSARTSGGQLELFF	TGCAGTGCTAGGACTAGCGGGGGCCAACTCGAGCTGTTTTTT
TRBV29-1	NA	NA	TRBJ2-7	CSVETVSGRLNSF	TGCAGCGTTGAAACGGTTAGTGGCCGACTTAATTCCTTC
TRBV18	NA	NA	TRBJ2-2	CASSPPSPPNTGELFF	TGTGCCAGCTCACCACCGTCTCCCCCGAACACCGGGGAGCTGTTTTTT
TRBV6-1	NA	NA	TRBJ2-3	CASSNPGESDTQYF	TGTGCCAGCAGCAATCCGGGAGAGTCAGATACGCAGTATTTT
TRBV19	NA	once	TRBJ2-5	CASSIGLHPGETQYF	TGTGCCAGTAGTATCGGGCTACATCCCGGGGAGACCCAGTACTTC
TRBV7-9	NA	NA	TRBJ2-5	CASSPRTDQETQYF	TGTGCCAGCAGCCCCCGGACGGACCAAGAGACCCAGTACTTC
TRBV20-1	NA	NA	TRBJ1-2	CSARTGIPGYTF	TGCAGTGCTCGTACCGGGATTCCAGGCTACACCTTC
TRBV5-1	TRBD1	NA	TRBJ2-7	CASSFGTGRNEQYF	TGCGCCAGCAGCTTTGGGACAGGGCGGAACGAGCAGTACTTC